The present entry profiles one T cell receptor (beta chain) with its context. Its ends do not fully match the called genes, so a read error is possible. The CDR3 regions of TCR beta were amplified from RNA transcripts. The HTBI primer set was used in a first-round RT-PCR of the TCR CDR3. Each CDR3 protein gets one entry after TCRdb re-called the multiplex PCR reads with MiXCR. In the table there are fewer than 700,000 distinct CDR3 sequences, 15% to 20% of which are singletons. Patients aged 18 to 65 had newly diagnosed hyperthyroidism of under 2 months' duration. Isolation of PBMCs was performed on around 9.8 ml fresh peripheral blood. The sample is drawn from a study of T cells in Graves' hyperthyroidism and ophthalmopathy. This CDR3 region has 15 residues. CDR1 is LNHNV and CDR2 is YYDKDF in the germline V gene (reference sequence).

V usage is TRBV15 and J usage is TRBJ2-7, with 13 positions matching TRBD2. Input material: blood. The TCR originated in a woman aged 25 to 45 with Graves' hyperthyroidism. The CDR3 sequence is CPTSIGLAGEYEQYF. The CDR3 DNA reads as TGTCCCACCAGCATCGGACTAGCGGGAGAGTACGAGCAGTACTTC.